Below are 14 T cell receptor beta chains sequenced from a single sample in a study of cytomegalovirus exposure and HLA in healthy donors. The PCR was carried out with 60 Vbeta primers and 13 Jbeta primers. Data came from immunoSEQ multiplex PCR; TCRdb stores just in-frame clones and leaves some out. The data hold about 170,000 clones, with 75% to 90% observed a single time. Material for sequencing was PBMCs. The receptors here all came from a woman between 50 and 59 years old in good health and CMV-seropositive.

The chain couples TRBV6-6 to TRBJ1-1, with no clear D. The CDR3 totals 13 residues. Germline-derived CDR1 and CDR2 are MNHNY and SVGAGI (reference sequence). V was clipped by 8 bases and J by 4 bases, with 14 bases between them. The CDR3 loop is CASLLVGATEAFF. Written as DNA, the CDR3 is TGTGCCAGCCTTTTGGTAGGAGCCACTGAAGCTTTCTTT.

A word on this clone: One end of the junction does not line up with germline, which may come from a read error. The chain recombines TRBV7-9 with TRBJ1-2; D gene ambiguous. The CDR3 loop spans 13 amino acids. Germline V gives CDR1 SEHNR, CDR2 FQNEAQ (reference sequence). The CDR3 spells CASRAEGSSSFAF. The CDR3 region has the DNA TGTGCCAGCAGAGCCGAGGGCAGCTCCAGTTTCGCCTTC.

The CDR3 DNA reads TGTGCCAGTAGTATAATCAGCGGGGGTACCTACGAGCAGTACTTC. Protein: CASSIISGGTYEQYF. The V call is TRBV19, the J call TRBJ2-7; TRBD2 aligns across 8 bases. V lost 2 bases, J lost 2 bases, and 5 bases stayed unmatched. This CDR3 is 15 amino acids long. The V gene's germline CDR1 is LNHDA and CDR2 SQIVND (reference sequence).

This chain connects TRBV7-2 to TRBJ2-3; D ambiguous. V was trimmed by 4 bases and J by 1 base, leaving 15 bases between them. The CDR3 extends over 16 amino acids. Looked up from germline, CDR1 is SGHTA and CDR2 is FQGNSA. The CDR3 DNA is TGTGCCAGCAGCTCCCTCCAGCGACGGGGCACAGATACGCAGTATTTT. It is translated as CASSSLQRRGTDTQYF.

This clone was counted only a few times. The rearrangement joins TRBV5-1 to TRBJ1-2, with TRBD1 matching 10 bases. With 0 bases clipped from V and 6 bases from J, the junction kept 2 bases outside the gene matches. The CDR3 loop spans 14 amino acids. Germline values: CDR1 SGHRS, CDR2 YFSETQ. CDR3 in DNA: TGCGCCAGCAGCTTGGTGGGACAGGGGCATGGCTACACCTTC. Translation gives CASSLVGQGHGYTF.

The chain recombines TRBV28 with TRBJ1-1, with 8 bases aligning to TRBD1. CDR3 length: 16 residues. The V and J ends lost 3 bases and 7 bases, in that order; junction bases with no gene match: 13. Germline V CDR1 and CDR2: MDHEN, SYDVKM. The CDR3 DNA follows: TGTGCCAGCAGTTTCCCCGGACAGGGATCTGGGGGTGAAGCTTTCTTT. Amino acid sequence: CASSFPGQGSGGEAFF.

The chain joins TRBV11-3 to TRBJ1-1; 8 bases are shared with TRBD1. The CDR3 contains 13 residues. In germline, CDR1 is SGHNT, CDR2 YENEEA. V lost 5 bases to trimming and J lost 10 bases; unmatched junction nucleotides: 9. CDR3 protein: CASSQGQGFIAFF. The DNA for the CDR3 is TGTGCCAGCAGCCAAGGACAGGGATTCATAGCTTTCTTT.

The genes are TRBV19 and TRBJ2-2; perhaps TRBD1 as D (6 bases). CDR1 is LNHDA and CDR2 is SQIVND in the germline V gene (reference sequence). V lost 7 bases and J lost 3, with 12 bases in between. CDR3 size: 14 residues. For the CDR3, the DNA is TGTGCCAGTACCCCGAAGGGGGACACCGGGGAGCTGTTTTTT. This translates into CASTPKGDTGELFF.

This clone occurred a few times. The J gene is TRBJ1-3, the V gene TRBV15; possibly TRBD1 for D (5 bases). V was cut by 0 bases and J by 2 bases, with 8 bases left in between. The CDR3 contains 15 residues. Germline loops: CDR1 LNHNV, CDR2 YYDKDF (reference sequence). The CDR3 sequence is CATSRDKGAGNTIYF. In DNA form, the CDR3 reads TGTGCCACCAGCAGAGATAAAGGGGCTGGAAACACCATATATTTT.

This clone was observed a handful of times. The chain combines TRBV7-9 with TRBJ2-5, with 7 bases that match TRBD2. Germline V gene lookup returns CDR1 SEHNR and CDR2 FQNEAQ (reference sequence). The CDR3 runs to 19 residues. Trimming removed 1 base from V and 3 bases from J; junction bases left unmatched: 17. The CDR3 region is CASSLGVGGYPGSKETQYF. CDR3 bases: TGTGCCAGCAGCTTAGGGGTCGGGGGGTACCCCGGGAGTAAAGAGACCCAGTACTTC. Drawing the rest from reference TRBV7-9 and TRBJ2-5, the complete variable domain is DTGVSQNPRHKITKRGQNVTFRCDPISEHNRLYWYRQTLGQGPEFLTYFQNEAQLEKSRLLSDRFSAERPKGSFSTLEIQRTEQGDSAMYLCASSLGVGGYPGSKETQYFGPGTRLLVL.

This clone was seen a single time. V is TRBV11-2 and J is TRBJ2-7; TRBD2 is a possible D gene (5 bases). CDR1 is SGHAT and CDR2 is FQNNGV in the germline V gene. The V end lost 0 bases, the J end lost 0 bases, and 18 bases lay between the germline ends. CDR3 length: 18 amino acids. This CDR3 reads CASSLDRPGVSHSYEQYF. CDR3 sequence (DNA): TGTGCCAGCAGCTTAGATCGCCCCGGGGTCTCTCACTCCTACGAGCAGTACTTC.

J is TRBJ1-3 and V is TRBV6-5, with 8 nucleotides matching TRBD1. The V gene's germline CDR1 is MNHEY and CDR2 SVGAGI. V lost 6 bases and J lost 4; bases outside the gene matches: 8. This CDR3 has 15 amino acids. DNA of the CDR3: TGTGCCAGCAGGCCGGGACAGGCACGCGGAAACACCATATATTTT. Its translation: CASRPGQARGNTIYF.

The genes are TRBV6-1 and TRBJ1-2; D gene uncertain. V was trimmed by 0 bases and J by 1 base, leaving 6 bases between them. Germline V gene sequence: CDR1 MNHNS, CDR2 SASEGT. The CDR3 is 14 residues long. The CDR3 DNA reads TGTGCCAGCAGTGAAGCGCGGGGTAACTATGGCTACACCTTC. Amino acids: CASSEARGNYGYTF.

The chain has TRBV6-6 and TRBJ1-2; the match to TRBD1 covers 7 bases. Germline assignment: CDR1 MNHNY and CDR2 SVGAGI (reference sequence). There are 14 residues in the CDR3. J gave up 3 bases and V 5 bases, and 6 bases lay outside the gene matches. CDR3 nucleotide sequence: TGTGCCAGCAGTGGTGGGACAGCTCACTATGGCTACACCTTC. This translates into CASSGGTAHYGYTF.